This entry concerns a single TCR beta chain. Sequencing used immunoSEQ multiplex PCR; TCRdb keeps in-frame clones, though not all of them. This table has 30,000 to 40,000 clones, more than 90% appearing once. The source of the sample is a study of blood T cell repertoires in COVID-19. Losses at the gene ends were 0 bases for V and 6 bases for J; bases not matched to a gene: 8. CDR3 size: 17 residues. Per the germline V gene, CDR1 is SGHTA and CDR2 is FQGNSA. The sequenced material came from peripheral blood. This chain links TRBV7-2 with TRBJ2-5; 12 bases are a match to TRBD2. The sequence derives from a woman aged 80 or older with acute or convalescent COVID-19. In DNA, the CDR3 is TGTGCCAGCAGCTTAGCGCTAGCGGGGGGGCTATCGAAGACCCAGTACTTC. This gives the protein CASSLALAGGLSKTQYF.